This T cell receptor beta chain stems from a study of OX40 agonist ivuxolimab in advanced cancers. The V and J ends lost 0 bases and 4 bases respectively, with 10 bases between them. There are 15 residues in the CDR3. The germline gives CDR1 MNHEY, CDR2 SMNVEV (reference sequence). Libraries were prepared by immunoSEQ multiplex PCR; TCRdb keeps only in-frame clonotypes and omits some of them. The data show 12,000 or so clones, under 90% seen once. V and J are TRBV27 and TRBJ1-5; D gene ambiguous. Sequencing used CD4+ or CD8+ T cells sorted from blood, obtained in a trial of the OX40 agonist ivuxolimab. This receptor was identified in an adult with an advanced solid tumor such as melanoma, head and neck, liver or kidney cancer. CDR3 residues: CASSLSRAANQPQHF. The CDR3 DNA sequence: TGTGCCAGCAGTTTATCCCGGGCGGCAAATCAGCCCCAGCATTTT.